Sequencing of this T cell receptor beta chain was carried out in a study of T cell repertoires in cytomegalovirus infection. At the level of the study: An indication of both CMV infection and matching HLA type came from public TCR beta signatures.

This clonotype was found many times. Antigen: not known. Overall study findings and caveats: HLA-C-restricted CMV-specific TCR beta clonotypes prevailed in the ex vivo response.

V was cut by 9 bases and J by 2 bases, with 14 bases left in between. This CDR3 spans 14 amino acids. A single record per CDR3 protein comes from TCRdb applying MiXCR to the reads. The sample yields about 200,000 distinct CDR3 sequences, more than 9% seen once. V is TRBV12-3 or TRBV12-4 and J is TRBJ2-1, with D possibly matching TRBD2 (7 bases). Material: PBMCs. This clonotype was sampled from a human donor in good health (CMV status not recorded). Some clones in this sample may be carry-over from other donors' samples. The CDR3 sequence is CASKRGATYNEQFF. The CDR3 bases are TGTGCCAGTAAACGGGGGGCCACCTACAATGAGCAGTTCTTC.